Given below is one TCR beta chain in context. What it binds is not known. These data originate in a study of Siglec-9 on CD8 T cells in melanoma. Study results and caveats: Siglec-9 reportedly marks and regulates an effector memory CD8+ T-cell subset apparently accumulating in melanoma tumors.

Trimming pared 4 bases from V and 2 bases from J, leaving 15 bases between. The germline V gene encodes CDR1 SGHAT and CDR2 FQNNGV. The length of the CDR3 is 15 residues. Sequenced by immunoSEQ multiplex PCR; TCRdb stores in-frame clones only, minus some. Among 25,000 to 30,000 clones listed, 75% to 85% were seen once. The clonotype was recovered from a human donor in good health. The V and J genes are TRBV11-2 and TRBJ2-7, with D perhaps TRBD1 (6 bases). The sequenced material came from Siglec-9- CD8+ T cells sorted from blood. The CDR3 DNA is TGTGCCAGCAGCTACTCACACAGGGAGACCTACGAGCAGTACTTC. It is translated as CASSYSHRETYEQYF. Full variable domain (rest looked up from reference TRBV11-2 and TRBJ2-7): EAGVAQSPRYKIIEKRQSVAFWCNPISGHATLYWYQQILGQGPKLLIQFQNNGVVDDSQLPKDRFSAERLKGVDSTLKIQPAKLEDSAVYLCASSYSHRETYEQYFGPGTRLTVT.